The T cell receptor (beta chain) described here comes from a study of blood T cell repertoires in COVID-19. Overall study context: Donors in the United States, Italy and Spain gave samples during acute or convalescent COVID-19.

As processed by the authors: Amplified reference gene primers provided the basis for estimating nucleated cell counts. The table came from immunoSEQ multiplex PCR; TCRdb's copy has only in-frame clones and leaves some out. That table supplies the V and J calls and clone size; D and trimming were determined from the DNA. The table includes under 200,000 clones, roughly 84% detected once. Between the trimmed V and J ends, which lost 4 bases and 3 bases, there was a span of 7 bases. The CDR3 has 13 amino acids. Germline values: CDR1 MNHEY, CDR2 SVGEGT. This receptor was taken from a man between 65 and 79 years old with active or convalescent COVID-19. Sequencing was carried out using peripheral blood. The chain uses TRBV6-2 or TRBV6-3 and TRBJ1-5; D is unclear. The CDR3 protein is CASSLLDNQPQHF. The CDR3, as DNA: TGTGCCAGCAGTTTACTCGACAATCAGCCCCAGCATTTT.